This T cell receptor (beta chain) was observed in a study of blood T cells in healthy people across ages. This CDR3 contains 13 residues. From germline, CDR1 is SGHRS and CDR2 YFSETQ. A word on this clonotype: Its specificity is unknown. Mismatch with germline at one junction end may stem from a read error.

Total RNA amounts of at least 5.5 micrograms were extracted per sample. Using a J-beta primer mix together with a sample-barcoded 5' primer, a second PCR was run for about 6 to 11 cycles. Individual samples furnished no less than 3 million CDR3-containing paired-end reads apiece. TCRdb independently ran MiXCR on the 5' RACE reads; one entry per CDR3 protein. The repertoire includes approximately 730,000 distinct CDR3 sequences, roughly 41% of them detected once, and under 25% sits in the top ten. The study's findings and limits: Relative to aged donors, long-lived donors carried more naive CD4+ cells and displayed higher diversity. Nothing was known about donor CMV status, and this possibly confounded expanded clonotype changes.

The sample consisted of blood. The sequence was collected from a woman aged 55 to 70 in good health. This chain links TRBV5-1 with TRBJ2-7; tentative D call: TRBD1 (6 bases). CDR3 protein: CVSSLGTNYEQYF. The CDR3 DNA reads TGCGTCAGCAGCTTGGGGACAAACTACGAGCAGTACTTC.